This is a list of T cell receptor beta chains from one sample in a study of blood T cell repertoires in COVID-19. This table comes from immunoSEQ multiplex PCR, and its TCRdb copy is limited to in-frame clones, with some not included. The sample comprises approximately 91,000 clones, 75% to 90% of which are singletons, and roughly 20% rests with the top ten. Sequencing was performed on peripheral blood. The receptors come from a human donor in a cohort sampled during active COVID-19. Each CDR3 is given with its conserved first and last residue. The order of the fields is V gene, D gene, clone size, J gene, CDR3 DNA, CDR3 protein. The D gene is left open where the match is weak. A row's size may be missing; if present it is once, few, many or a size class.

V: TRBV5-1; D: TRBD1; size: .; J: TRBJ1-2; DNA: TGCGCCAGCAGCCCGACGGACAGGGCGGAAGACTATGGCTACACCTTC; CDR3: CASSPTDRAEDYGYTF
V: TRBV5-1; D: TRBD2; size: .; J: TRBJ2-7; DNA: TGCGCCAGCAGCTTGGCCTCGGGACTAGGCTTCGAGCAGTACTTC; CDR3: CASSLASGLGFEQYF
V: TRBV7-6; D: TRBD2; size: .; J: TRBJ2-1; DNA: TGTGCCAGCAGCTTGGCTTCTAGCGGTAAAACCGGGCAGTTCTTC; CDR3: CASSLASSGKTGQFF
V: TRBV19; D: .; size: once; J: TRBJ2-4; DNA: TGTGCCAGCGGACAGCGTAACATTCAGTACTTC; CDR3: CASGQRNIQYF
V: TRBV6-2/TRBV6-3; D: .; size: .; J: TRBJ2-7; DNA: TGTGCCAGCAGTTACTCGAATTTTAAGCACGAGCAGTACTTC; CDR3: CASSYSNFKHEQYF
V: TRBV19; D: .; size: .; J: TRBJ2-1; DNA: TGTGCCAGTAGTATCCCGGGGGAAAGCCCCTACAATGAGCAGTTCTTC; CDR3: CASSIPGESPYNEQFF
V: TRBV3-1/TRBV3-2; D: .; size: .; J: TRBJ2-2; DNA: TGTGCCAGCAGCCAAGAGGAGGGGATTAGCACGACGGGGGAGCTGTTTTTT; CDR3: CASSQEEGISTTGELFF
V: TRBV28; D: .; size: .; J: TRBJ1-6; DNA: TGTGCCAGCACCAATTTCGTTAGGAGGGCCGGGGATTCACCCCTCCACTTT; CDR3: CASTNFVRRAGDSPLHF
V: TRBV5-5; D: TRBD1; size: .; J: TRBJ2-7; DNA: TGTGCCAGCAGCCGCAGCAGACCGACAGGGGCCCCCTACGAGCAGTACTTC; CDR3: CASSRSRPTGAPYEQYF
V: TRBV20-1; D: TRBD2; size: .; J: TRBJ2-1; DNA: TGCAGTGCAAGTGGACTAGCGGGATCCTACAATGAGCAGTTCTTC; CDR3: CSASGLAGSYNEQFF
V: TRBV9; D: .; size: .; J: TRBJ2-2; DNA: TGTGCCAGCAGCGTTGAGGCTTCCGGGGAGCTGTTTTTT; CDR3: CASSVEASGELFF
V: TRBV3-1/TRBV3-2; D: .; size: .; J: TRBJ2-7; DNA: TGTGCCAGCAGCCATAGCGTCTCCTACGAGCAGTACTTC; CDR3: CASSHSVSYEQYF
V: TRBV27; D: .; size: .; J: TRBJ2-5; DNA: TGTGCCAGCAGTTTAAGTCGGGAGACCCAGTACTTC; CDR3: CASSLSRETQYF
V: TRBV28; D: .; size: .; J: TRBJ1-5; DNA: TGTGCCAGCAGTTCGAACAGGGTCAGCAATCAGCCCCAGCATTTT; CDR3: CASSSNRVSNQPQHF
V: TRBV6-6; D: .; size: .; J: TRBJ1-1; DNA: TGTGCCAGCAGTTCAAGGGTAGGGGCTGAAGCTTTCTTT; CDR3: CASSSRVGAEAFF
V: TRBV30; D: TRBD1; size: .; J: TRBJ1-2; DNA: TGTGCCTGGAGTTTCTGGGACAGGAGTCCCTATGGCTACACCTTC; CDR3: CAWSFWDRSPYGYTF
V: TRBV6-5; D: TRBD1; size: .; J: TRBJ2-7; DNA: TGTGCCAGCAGTTACATACGACGGGACAGCTCCTACGAGCAGTACTTC; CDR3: CASSYIRRDSSYEQYF
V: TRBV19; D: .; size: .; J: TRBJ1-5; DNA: TGTGCCAGTAGTCGTCAGGGCCAGGGCAATCAGCCCCAGCATTTT; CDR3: CASSRQGQGNQPQHF
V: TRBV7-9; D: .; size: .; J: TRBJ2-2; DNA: TGTGCCAGCAGCTTAGACAGGAACACCGGGGAGCTGTTTTTT; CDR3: CASSLDRNTGELFF
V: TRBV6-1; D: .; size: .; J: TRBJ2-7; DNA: TGTGCCAGCAGTGACAGGGATTACGAGCAGTACTTC; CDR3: CASSDRDYEQYF
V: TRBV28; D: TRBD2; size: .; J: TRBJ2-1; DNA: TGTGCCAGCAGTGAACTAGCGGGAGAGGCGTTCTTC; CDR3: CASSELAGEAFF